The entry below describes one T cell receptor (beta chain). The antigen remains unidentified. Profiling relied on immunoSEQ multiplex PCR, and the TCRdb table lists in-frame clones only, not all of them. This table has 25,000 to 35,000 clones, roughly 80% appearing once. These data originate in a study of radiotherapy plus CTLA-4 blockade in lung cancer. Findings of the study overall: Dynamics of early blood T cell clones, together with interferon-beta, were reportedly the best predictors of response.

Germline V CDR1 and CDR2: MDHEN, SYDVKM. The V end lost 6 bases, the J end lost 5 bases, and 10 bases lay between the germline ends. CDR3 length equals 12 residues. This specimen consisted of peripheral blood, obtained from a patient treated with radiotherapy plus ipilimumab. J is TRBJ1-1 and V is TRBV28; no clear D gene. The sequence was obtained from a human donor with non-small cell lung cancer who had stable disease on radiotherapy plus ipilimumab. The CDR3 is CASSEGRTEAFF. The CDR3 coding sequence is TGTGCCAGCAGCGAAGGAAGAACTGAAGCTTTCTTT.